These 32 T cell receptor beta chains originate from one sample sequenced in a study of T cell responses to AZD1222 COVID-19 vaccine. Repertoires were generated with immunoSEQ multiplex PCR, while TCRdb's copy carries only in-frame clones and drops some. The profile shows about 140,000 clones, about nine tenths of them singletons. The source material was peripheral blood, sampled 28 days after the second AZD1222 dose. These receptors came from an adult who received the AZD1222 COVID-19 vaccine.

The V call is TRBV19, the J call TRBJ1-5; 10 positions agree with TRBD1. This CDR3 has 15 residues. Germline CDR1 is LNHDA and CDR2 is SQIVND (reference sequence). After removal of 4 bases from V and 7 bases from J, the junction contained 7 bases not matched to a gene. CDR3 coding DNA: TGTGCCAGTAGTACTCGACAGGGGGCTAACCAGCCCCAGCATTTT. Translating it yields CASSTRQGANQPQHF.

V gene TRBV5-1 combines with J gene TRBJ2-6; D call uncertain. This CDR3 spans 14 amino acids. The V end was cut by 3 bases, the J end by 0 bases, with 4 bases between. CDR1 and CDR2 from the germline V gene are SGHRS and YFSETQ. This chain's CDR3 is CASSWISGANVLTF. The CDR3 DNA sequence: TGCGCCAGCAGCTGGATCTCTGGGGCCAACGTCCTGACTTTC.

The chain employs TRBV28 and TRBJ1-2; D is unclear. Germline V lookup: CDR1 MDHEN, CDR2 SYDVKM. The CDR3 contains 11 residues. Trimming pared 6 bases from V and 2 bases from J, leaving 4 bases between. CDR3 in DNA: TGTGCCAGCAGGGGGAACTATGGCTACACCTTC. It is translated as CASRGNYGYTF.

The chain employs TRBV28 and TRBJ1-1, with a weak D call TRBD1 (5 bases). CDR1 MDHEN and CDR2 SYDVKM come from the germline V gene. V was shortened by 5 bases and J by 1 base, with 11 bases between the two germline ends. The CDR3 extends over 14 amino acids. The CDR3 region has the DNA TGTGCCAGCAGTCCCTATACAGGGAACACTGAAGCTTTCTTT. Its translation: CASSPYTGNTEAFF.

The V gene is TRBV11-3, the J gene TRBJ2-7; 10 nucleotides match TRBD1. This CDR3 has 16 amino acids. V dropped 3 bases and J dropped 3; count of bases not matched to a gene: 8. Germline assignment: CDR1 SGHNT and CDR2 YENEEA. The CDR3 DNA reads TGTGCCAGCAGCTTGGCCGGGACAGGGGCCGGCTACGAGCAGTACTTC. Translated: CASSLAGTGAGYEQYF.

This sequence joins TRBV6-5 and TRBJ1-1, with D perhaps TRBD1 (5 bases). The germline V gene has CDR1 MNHEY and CDR2 SVGAGI. With 2 bases removed from V and 0 bases from J, the gap between germline ends came to 7 bases. The CDR3 totals 14 residues. This CDR3 reads CASSYRQLNTEAFF. Written as DNA, the CDR3 is TGTGCCAGCAGTTACAGACAGTTGAACACTGAAGCTTTCTTT.

The rearrangement uses TRBV28 and TRBJ2-1; tentative D call: TRBD2 (6 bases). Germline CDR1 and CDR2: MDHEN and SYDVKM. The CDR3 is 15 residues long. Trimming took 5 bases from V and 0 from J, leaving 11 bases between them. CDR3 residues: CASSHWRDSYNEQFF. The CDR3 region has the DNA TGTGCCAGCAGTCACTGGCGGGACTCCTACAATGAGCAGTTCTTC.

The chain links TRBV6-1 to TRBJ1-5, with TRBD1 matching over 12 bases. The CDR3 is 18 residues long. CDR1 and CDR2 from the germline V gene are MNHNS and SASEGT. V was pared by 4 bases and J by 1 base, with 8 bases of the junction left unmatched. The CDR3 nucleotides read TGTGCCAGCAGTGTGGGACAGGGGGCGGTGAGGAGCAATCAGCCCCAGCATTTT. As protein: CASSVGQGAVRSNQPQHF.

This rearrangement joins TRBV19 to TRBJ1-5, with D unclear. CDR3 length: 12 amino acids. Per germline, CDR1 LNHDA and CDR2 SQIVND (reference sequence). Trimming took 9 bases from V and 6 from J, leaving 12 bases between them. DNA of the CDR3: TGTGCCAGCACCCTGGAGGGTCAGCCCCAGCATTTT. Amino acid sequence: CASTLEGQPQHF.

V usage is TRBV19 and J usage is TRBJ1-5; 8 bases match TRBD1. This CDR3 has 17 amino acids. Germline CDR1 LNHDA, CDR2 SQIVND (reference sequence). V lost 5 bases and J lost 3; bases outside the gene matches: 12. The CDR3 bases are TGTGCCAGTAGTGGAACGATCGGGACAGGCCACAATCAGCCCCAGCATTTT. Protein: CASSGTIGTGHNQPQHF.

The V and J genes are TRBV19 and TRBJ1-1; a possible D gene is TRBD1 (5 bases). The germline gives CDR1 LNHDA, CDR2 SQIVND (reference sequence). This CDR3 region has 13 residues. V lost 3 bases and J 2 bases, leaving 7 bases between the germline ends. The CDR3, as DNA: TGTGCCAGTAGTATGAGGGGTAACACTGAAGCTTTCTTT. Translating gives CASSMRGNTEAFF.

This chain joins TRBV5-4 and TRBJ1-2; D remains ambiguous. The V gene lost 4 bases and the J gene lost 3 bases, with 10 bases spanning the gap. CDR1 is SGHNT, CDR2 YYREEE, per germline (reference sequence). The length of the CDR3 is 13 residues. CDR3 DNA sequence: TGTGCCAGCAGCGTATCCGGGGACTATGGCTACACCTTC. This codes for CASSVSGDYGYTF. The full variable domain, rest sourced from reference TRBV5-4 and TRBJ1-2, is ETGVTQSPTHLIKTRGQQVTLRCSSQSGHNTVSWYQQALGQGPQFIFQYYREEENGRGNFPPRFSGLQFPNYSSELNVNALELDDSALYLCASSVSGDYGYTFGSGTRLTVV.

V usage is TRBV7-3 and J usage is TRBJ2-3, with D perhaps TRBD2 (6 bases). In germline, CDR1 is SGHTA, CDR2 FQGTGA. The V gene lost 7 bases and the J gene lost 2 bases, with 13 bases spanning the gap. The CDR3 totals 14 residues. The CDR3 region has the DNA TGTGCCAGCAAGGAGGGGTTTAACACAGATACGCAGTATTTT. Translating gives CASKEGFNTDTQYF.

This chain uses TRBV5-1 with TRBJ2-3; D unresolved. The CDR3 is 15 residues long. Trimming left V 0 bases short and J 1 base short, with 9 bases between. The germline V gene encodes CDR1 SGHRS and CDR2 YFSETQ. The CDR3 coding sequence is TGCGCCAGCAGCTTGGGTTCGGGCCGCACAGATACGCAGTATTTT. As protein: CASSLGSGRTDTQYF.

V is TRBV10-3 and J is TRBJ2-5, with D possibly matching TRBD1 (6 bases). Trimming removed 6 bases at V and 4 bases at J, with 15 bases between. Germline-derived CDR1 and CDR2 are ENHRY and SYGVKD. This CDR3 is built from 14 residues. CDR3 coding DNA: TGTGCCATCAGGCGGACAGCCGAGGGAGAGACCCAGTACTTC. It specifies CAIRRTAEGETQYF.

The chain is built from TRBV6-1 and TRBJ2-1; perhaps TRBD2 as D (6 bases). The V end was cut by 1 base, the J end by 13 bases, with 8 bases between. The CDR3 has 11 amino acids. Per the germline V gene, CDR1 is MNHNS and CDR2 is SASEGT. The CDR3: CASSEGLEQFF. Written as DNA, the CDR3 is TGTGCCAGCAGTGAAGGACTAGAACAGTTCTTC.

The CDR3 region is CAFRRQGPRDEQYF. CDR3 bases: TGTGCCTTTCGACGACAGGGGCCGAGGGACGAGCAGTACTTC. The chain uses TRBV30 and TRBJ2-7, with TRBD1 matching 8 bases. V dropped 7 bases and J dropped 5; count of bases not matched to a gene: 13. Germline V gene data show CDR1 as GTSNPN and CDR2 as SVGIG (reference sequence). The CDR3 is 14 residues long.

The chain couples TRBV27 to TRBJ1-2; TRBD1 agrees at 9 bases. V was clipped by 4 bases and J by 7 bases; unmatched bases: 4. The CDR3 extends over 13 amino acids. CDR1 is MNHEY and CDR2 is SMNVEV in the germline V gene (reference sequence). In DNA, the CDR3 is TGTGCCAGCAGTTCAACAGGGGGCGGTGGCTACACCTTC. Encoded protein: CASSSTGGGGYTF.

This chain uses TRBV7-8 with TRBJ2-5, with 12 nucleotides matching TRBD2. The ends lost 3 bases at V and 5 bases at J; junction bases unmatched: 13. This CDR3 contains 18 residues. Germline V CDR1 and CDR2: SGHVS, FQNEAQ. The CDR3 region is CASSFLLAGGGPGETQYF. Written as DNA, the CDR3 is TGTGCCAGCAGCTTCCTACTAGCGGGAGGAGGCCCAGGGGAGACCCAGTACTTC. Combining the CDR3 with reference TRBV7-8 and TRBJ2-5 gives the whole variable domain GAGVSQSPRYKVAKRGQDVALRCDPISGHVSLFWYQQALGQGPEFLTYFQNEAQLDKSGLPSDRFFAERPEGSVSTLKIQRTQQEDSAVYLCASSFLLAGGGPGETQYFGPGTRLLVL.

This clone was picked up a small number of times. V and J are TRBV28 and TRBJ1-2; 9 nucleotides agree with TRBD1. Germline-derived CDR1 and CDR2 are MDHEN and SYDVKM. This CDR3 has 16 residues. V gave up 3 bases and J gave up 7 bases; unmatched junction bases: 12. The CDR3 loop reads CASSFRRGTGKFGYTF. CDR3 sequence (DNA): TGTGCCAGCAGTTTTCGCCGAGGGACAGGGAAATTTGGCTACACCTTC.

V is TRBV5-6 and J is TRBJ2-2; D is possibly TRBD1 (5 bases). Germline assignment: CDR1 SGHDT and CDR2 YYEEEE. The CDR3 runs 15 residues. Trimming shortened V by 2 bases and J by 4 bases, and 12 bases separated the two germline ends. CDR3 coding DNA: TGTGCCAGCAGCTTTATGACAGTCCGCACCGGGGAGCTGTTTTTT. Its translation is CASSFMTVRTGELFF.

The rearrangement links TRBV18 to TRBJ1-1; D not certain. The CDR3 spans 13 residues. The germline V and J ends were trimmed by 3 bases and 3 bases, with 8 bases remaining between them. CDR1 KGHSH and CDR2 LQKENI come from the germline V gene. CDR3 coding DNA: TGTGCCAGCTCACCCTACATCGACACTGAAGCTTTCTTT. Translated: CASSPYIDTEAFF.

V usage is TRBV30 and J usage is TRBJ2-2; D is undetermined. CDR3 length: 15 amino acids. CDR1 GTSNPN and CDR2 SVGIG come from the germline V gene (reference sequence). Trimming took 4 bases from V and 8 from J, leaving 20 bases between them. This chain's CDR3 is CAWNSWWPAGGELFF. The CDR3 coding sequence is TGTGCCTGGAACTCGTGGTGGCCCGCCGGGGGGGAGCTGTTTTTT.

The gene calls are TRBV28 and TRBJ1-2; TRBD1 matches at 10 bases. Germline CDR1 and CDR2: MDHEN and SYDVKM. The length of the CDR3 is 15 residues. The junction had 7 bases not matched to a gene; V was cut back by 3 bases and J by 6 bases. This CDR3 reads CASSFYRGTGDGYTF. CDR3 bases: TGTGCCAGCAGTTTCTACAGAGGGACAGGGGATGGCTACACCTTC.

The chain combines TRBV14 with TRBJ1-4; 7 positions match TRBD1. The junction had 4 bases not matched to a gene; V was cut back by 2 bases and J by 4 bases. This CDR3 has 15 residues. The germline V gene encodes CDR1 SGHDN and CDR2 FVKESK. The CDR3 DNA reads TGTGCCAGCAGCCAAAACAGGGGAGATAATGAAAAACTGTTTTTT. This sequence encodes CASSQNRGDNEKLFF.

The chain joins TRBV6-2 or TRBV6-3 to TRBJ1-5, with 9 nucleotides matching TRBD1. CDR3 length: 15 amino acids. Trimming at V came to 5 bases and at J to 8 bases, leaving 10 bases not matched to a gene. Germline-derived CDR1 and CDR2 are MNHEY and SVGEGT. The CDR3 bases are TGTGCCAGCAGTCCGGGACAGGGCCGTTGGGAGCCCCAGCATTTT. As protein: CASSPGQGRWEPQHF.

The chain combines TRBV3-1 (or the pseudogene TRBV3-2) with TRBJ2-7; 11 nucleotides agree with TRBD2. Unmatched junction bases numbered 6, after V lost 2 bases and J lost 3 bases. This CDR3 has 16 residues. The germline V gene has CDR1 LGHDT and CDR2 YNNKEL (reference sequence). The CDR3 bases are TGTGCCAGCAGCCAAACTAGCGGGAGAGGGGTCTACGAGCAGTACTTC. The encoded protein is CASSQTSGRGVYEQYF.

This chain links TRBV19 with TRBJ1-1, with 8 bases identical to TRBD1. From germline, CDR1 is LNHDA and CDR2 SQIVND (reference sequence). The CDR3 has 17 amino acids. The J segment lost 7 bases and the V segment lost 3 bases, leaving 16 bases of the junction unmatched. The CDR3, as DNA: TGTGCCAGTAGTATCGGCAGGGGGCGCAATGTAATGAATGAAGCTTTCTTT. This translates into CASSIGRGRNVMNEAFF.

This clone was detected only once. V usage is TRBV5-4 and J usage is TRBJ2-5; perhaps TRBD1 as D (7 bases). CDR3 length equals 15 residues. The germline V gene encodes CDR1 SGHNT and CDR2 YYREEE (reference sequence). The V gene lost 4 bases and the J gene lost 4 bases, with 17 bases spanning the gap. In DNA form, the CDR3 reads TGTGCCAGCAGCCCCCAGGGGGGAGGAAGAGAGACCCAGTACTTC. This translates into CASSPQGGGRETQYF.

The chain carries TRBV27 and TRBJ2-7; TRBD2 matches at 7 bases. The V gene end was trimmed by 3 bases and the J gene end by 9 bases; junction bases not matched to a gene: 14. The germline V gene encodes CDR1 MNHEY and CDR2 SMNVEV (reference sequence). The CDR3 is made up of 15 amino acids. The CDR3 here is CASSFEVAGDNPQYF. DNA of the CDR3: TGTGCCAGCAGTTTTGAGGTGGCGGGGGATAATCCGCAGTACTTC.

DNA for the CDR3: TGTGCCAGCAGTGACTGGTACAATGAGCAGTTCTTC. This translates into CASSDWYNEQFF. The chain combines TRBV6-4 with TRBJ2-1; no clear D. CDR1 MRHNA and CDR2 SNTAGT come from the germline V gene. There are 12 residues in the CDR3. Trimming cost V 1 base and J 4 bases, with 2 bases left between them.

The chain uses TRBV11-2 and TRBJ1-1, with a possible D match to TRBD1 (6 bases). CDR3 length: 13 residues. V was pared by 3 bases and J by 2 bases, with 7 bases between. Germline CDR1 is SGHAT and CDR2 is FQNNGV. The CDR3 bases are TGTGCCAGCAGCTTGACAGGAAACACTGAAGCTTTCTTT. It yields the protein CASSLTGNTEAFF.